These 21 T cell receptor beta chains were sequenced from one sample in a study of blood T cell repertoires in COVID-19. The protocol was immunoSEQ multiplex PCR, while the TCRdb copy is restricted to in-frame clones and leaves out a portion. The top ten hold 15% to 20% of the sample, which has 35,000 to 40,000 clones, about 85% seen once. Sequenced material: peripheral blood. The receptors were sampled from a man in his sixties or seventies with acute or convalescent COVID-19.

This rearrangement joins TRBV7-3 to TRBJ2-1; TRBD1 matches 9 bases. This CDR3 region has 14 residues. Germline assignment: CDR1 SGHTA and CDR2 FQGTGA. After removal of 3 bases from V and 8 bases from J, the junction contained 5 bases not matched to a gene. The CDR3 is CASSFGTGSDEQFF. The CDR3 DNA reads TGTGCCAGCAGCTTCGGGACAGGGTCGGATGAGCAGTTCTTC.

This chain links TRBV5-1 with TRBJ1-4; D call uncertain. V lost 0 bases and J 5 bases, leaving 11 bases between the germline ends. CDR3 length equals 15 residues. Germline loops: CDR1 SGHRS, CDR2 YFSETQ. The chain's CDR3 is CASSLALSGNEKLFF. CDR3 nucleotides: TGCGCCAGCAGCTTGGCACTGTCCGGGAATGAAAAACTGTTTTTT.

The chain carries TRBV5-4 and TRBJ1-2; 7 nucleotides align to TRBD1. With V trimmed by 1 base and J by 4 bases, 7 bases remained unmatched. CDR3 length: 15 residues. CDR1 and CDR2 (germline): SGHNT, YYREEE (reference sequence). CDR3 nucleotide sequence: TGTGCCAGCAGCTTGCGGGCACAGGGGTCCTATGGCTACACCTTC. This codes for CASSLRAQGSYGYTF. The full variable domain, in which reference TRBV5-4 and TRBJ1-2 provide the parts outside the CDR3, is ETGVTQSPTHLIKTRGQQVTLRCSSQSGHNTVSWYQQALGQGPQFIFQYYREEENGRGNFPPRFSGLQFPNYSSELNVNALELDDSALYLCASSLRAQGSYGYTFGSGTRLTVV.

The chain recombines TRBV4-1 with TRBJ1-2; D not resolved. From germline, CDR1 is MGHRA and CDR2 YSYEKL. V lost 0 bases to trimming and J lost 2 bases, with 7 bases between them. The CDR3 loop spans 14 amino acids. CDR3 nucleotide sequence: TGCGCCAGCAGCCAAGACGGAGTGAACTATGGCTACACCTTC. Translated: CASSQDGVNYGYTF.

The CDR3 loop reads CASREGQRGFLDEQFF. The CDR3 DNA sequence: TGTGCCAGCAGGGAGGGACAGCGGGGGTTTCTGGATGAGCAGTTCTTC. The chain links TRBV28 to TRBJ2-1, with a tentative D call TRBD2 (8 bases). Trimming cost V 6 bases and J 8 bases, with 23 bases left between them. This CDR3 comprises 16 residues. Germline V gene sequence: CDR1 MDHEN, CDR2 SYDVKM.

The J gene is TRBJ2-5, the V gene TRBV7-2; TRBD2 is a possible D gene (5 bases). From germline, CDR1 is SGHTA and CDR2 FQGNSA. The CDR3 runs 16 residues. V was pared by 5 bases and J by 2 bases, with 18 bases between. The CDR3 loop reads CASSPRAWSSQETQYF. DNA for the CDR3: TGTGCCAGCAGCCCGCGGGCGTGGTCGTCACAAGAGACCCAGTACTTC.

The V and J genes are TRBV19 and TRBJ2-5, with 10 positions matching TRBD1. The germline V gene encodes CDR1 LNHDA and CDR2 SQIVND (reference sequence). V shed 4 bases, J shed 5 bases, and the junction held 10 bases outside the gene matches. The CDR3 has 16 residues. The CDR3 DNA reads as TGTGCCAGTAGTACTTGGGGGGACAGGGGCGGCGAGACCCAGTACTTC. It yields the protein CASSTWGDRGGETQYF.

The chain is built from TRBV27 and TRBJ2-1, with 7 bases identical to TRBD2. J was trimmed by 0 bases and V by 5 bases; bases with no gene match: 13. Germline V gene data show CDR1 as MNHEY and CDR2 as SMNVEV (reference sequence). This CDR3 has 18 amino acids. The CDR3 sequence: CASSQRTFSGNSYNEQFF. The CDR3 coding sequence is TGTGCCAGCAGTCAACGGACTTTCAGCGGGAACTCCTACAATGAGCAGTTCTTC.

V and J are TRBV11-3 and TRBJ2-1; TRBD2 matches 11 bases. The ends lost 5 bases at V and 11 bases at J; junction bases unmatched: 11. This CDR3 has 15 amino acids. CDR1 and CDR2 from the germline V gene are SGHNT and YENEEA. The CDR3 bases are TGTGCCAGCAGCCCCCGGGAAATAGCGGGAGGGAAGCAGTTCTTC. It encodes CASSPREIAGGKQFF.

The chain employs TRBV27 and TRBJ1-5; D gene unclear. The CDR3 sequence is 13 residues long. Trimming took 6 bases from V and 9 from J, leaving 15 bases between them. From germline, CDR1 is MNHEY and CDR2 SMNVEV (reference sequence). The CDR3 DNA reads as TGTGCCAGCAGGGAAGCGGGGATAAGGCCCCAGCATTTT. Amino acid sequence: CASREAGIRPQHF.

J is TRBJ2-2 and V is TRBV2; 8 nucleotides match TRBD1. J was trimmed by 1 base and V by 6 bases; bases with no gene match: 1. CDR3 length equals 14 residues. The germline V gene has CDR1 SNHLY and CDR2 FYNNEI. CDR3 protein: CASRQGGNTGELFF. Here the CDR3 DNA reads TGTGCCAGCAGACAGGGGGGGAACACCGGGGAGCTGTTTTTT.

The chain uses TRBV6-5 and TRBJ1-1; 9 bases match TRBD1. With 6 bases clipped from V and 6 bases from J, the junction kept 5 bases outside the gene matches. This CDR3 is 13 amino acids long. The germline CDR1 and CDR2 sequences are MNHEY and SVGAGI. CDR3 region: CASRWTGVAEAFF. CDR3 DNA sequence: TGTGCCAGCAGATGGACAGGGGTCGCTGAAGCTTTCTTT.

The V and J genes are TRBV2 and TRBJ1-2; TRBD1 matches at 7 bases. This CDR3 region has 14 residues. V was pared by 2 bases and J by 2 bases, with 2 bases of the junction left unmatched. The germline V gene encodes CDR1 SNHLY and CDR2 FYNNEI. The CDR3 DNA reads TGTGCCAGCAGTGAATGGGGACAGAACTATGGCTACACCTTC. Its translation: CASSEWGQNYGYTF.

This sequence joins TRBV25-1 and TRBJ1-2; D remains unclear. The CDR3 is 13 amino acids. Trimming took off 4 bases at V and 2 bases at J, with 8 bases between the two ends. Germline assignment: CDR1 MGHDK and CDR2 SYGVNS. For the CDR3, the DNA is TGTGCCAGCAGTGCGCTGAGGAACTATGGCTACACCTTC. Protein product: CASSALRNYGYTF.

The CDR3 coding sequence is TGCGCCAGCAGCCACGAGAGCGGGCCGACCTACAATGAGCAGTTCTTC. Residues: CASSHESGPTYNEQFF. The chain has TRBV4-3 and TRBJ2-1; D might be TRBD2 (6 bases). The CDR3 is made up of 16 amino acids. Germline V CDR1 and CDR2: LGHNA, YSLEER. V dropped 3 bases and J dropped 2 bases, with 14 bases sitting between them.

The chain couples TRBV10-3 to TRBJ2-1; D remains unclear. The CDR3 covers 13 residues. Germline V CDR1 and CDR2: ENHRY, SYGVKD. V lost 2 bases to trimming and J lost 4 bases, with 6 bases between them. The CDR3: CAISELGYNEQFF. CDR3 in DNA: TGTGCCATCAGTGAGCTCGGGTACAATGAGCAGTTCTTC.

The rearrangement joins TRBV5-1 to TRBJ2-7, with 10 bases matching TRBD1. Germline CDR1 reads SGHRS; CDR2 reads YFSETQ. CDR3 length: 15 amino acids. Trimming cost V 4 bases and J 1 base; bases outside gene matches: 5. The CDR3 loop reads CASSLDRGISYEQYF. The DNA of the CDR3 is TGCGCCAGCAGCCTGGACAGGGGGATATCCTACGAGCAGTACTTC.

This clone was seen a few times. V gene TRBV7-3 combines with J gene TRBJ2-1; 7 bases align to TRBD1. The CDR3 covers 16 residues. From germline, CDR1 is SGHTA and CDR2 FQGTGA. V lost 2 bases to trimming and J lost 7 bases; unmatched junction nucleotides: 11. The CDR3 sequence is CASSLQVGGVWNEQFF. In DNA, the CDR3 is TGTGCCAGCAGCTTACAAGTAGGGGGCGTTTGGAATGAGCAGTTCTTC.

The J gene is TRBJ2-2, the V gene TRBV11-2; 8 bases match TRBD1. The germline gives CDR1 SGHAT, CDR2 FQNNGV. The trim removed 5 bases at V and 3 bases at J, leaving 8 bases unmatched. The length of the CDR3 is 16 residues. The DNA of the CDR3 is TGTGCCAGCAGCCCACAGACAGGGGTTTACACCGGGGAGCTGTTTTTT. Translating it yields CASSPQTGVYTGELFF.

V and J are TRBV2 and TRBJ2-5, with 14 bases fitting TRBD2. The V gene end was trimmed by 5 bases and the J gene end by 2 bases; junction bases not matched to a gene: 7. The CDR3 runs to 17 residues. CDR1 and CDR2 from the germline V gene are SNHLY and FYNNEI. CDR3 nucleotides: TGTGCCAGCAGTCCGACTAGCGGGAGGGTCCTTCAAGAGACCCAGTACTTC. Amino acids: CASSPTSGRVLQETQYF.

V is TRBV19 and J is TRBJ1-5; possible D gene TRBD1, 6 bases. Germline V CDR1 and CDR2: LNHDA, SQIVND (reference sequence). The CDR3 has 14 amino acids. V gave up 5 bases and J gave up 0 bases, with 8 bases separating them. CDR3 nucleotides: TGTGCCAGTAGTCCGGGACATAGCAATCAGCCCCAGCATTTT. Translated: CASSPGHSNQPQHF.